A single sample gave rise to the 26 T cell receptor beta chains below, sequenced in a study of radiation and T cells in renal cell carcinoma. Time point here: baseline pretreatment blood. Regarding treatment: 15 Gy SBRT to primary tumor, nephrectomy 4 weeks later. TCRdb's table, derived via immunoSEQ multiplex PCR, lists solely in-frame clones and lacks some. This sample carries roughly 53,000 clones, 65% to 90% of them seen once, and the ten largest clones take roughly 33%. Here the sequenced sample was blood, taken from a patient whose treatment included radiotherapy and nephrectomy. These receptors all stem from a woman in her 70s with renal cell carcinoma.

The chain recombines TRBV27 with TRBJ2-4; TRBD2 aligns across 14 bases. The CDR3 length is 19 residues. Germline trimming cut 2 bases from V and 2 bases from J; bases unmatched to any gene: 8. From germline, CDR1 is MNHEY and CDR2 SMNVEV (reference sequence). CDR3 amino acids: CASSLGATSGGATKNIQYF. The CDR3 DNA reads as TGTGCCAGCAGTTTAGGTGCGACTAGCGGGGGGGCTACCAAAAACATTCAGTACTTC.

This rearrangement joins TRBV6-6 to TRBJ2-7; 11 nucleotides align to TRBD2. Trimming at V came to 0 bases and at J to 3 bases, leaving 4 bases not matched to a gene. The length of the CDR3 is 16 residues. Germline loops: CDR1 MNHNY, CDR2 SVGAGI (reference sequence). CDR3 DNA sequence: TGTGCCAGCAGTTACTCGACTAGCGGGATAAGCTACGAGCAGTACTTC. This codes for CASSYSTSGISYEQYF.

This chain connects TRBV5-1 to TRBJ2-1, with 9 positions matching TRBD1. The CDR3 runs to 15 residues. CDR1 and CDR2 from the germline V gene are SGHRS and YFSETQ. V was clipped by 4 bases and J by 5 bases; unmatched bases: 7. CDR3 region: CASSRGQGTNNEQFF. The CDR3 coding sequence is TGCGCCAGCAGCAGGGGACAGGGAACCAACAATGAGCAGTTCTTC. Full variable domain (outside the CDR3, taken from reference TRBV5-1 and TRBJ2-1): KAGVTQTPRYLIKTRGQQVTLSCSPISGHRSVSWYQQTPGQGLQFLFEYFSETQRNKGNFPGRFSGRQFSNSRSEMNVSTLELGDSALYLCASSRGQGTNNEQFFGPGTRLTVL.

The gene calls are TRBV7-2 and TRBJ2-7; TRBD2 agrees at 7 bases. Germline V gives CDR1 SGHTA, CDR2 FQGNSA. This CDR3 has 16 amino acids. The junction had 9 bases not matched to a gene; V was cut back by 1 base and J by 3 bases. CDR3 residues: CASSLERGTGVYEQYF. The CDR3 coding sequence is TGTGCCAGCAGCTTAGAGCGGGGCACGGGGGTCTACGAGCAGTACTTC.

The chain couples TRBV5-1 to TRBJ2-3; D ambiguous. The V end was cut by 4 bases, the J end by 8 bases, with 17 bases between. CDR3 length equals 14 residues. Per germline, CDR1 SGHRS and CDR2 YFSETQ. The CDR3 DNA follows: TGCGCCAGCAGCCTGGAGACCGGTGCCGGTACGCAGTATTTT. It translates to CASSLETGAGTQYF.

The rearrangement links TRBV9 to TRBJ1-3; D is undetermined. CDR1 and CDR2 (germline): SGDLS, YYNGEE. CDR3 length equals 14 residues. V dropped 3 bases and J dropped 1 base, with 8 bases sitting between them. The CDR3 loop reads CASSAQDSGNTIYF. CDR3 DNA sequence: TGTGCCAGCAGCGCTCAGGATTCTGGAAACACCATATATTTT.

The rearrangement joins TRBV10-1 to TRBJ1-5, with no clear D. The CDR3 sequence is 12 residues long. Germline V gene sequence: CDR1 WNHNN, CDR2 SYGVQD (reference sequence). The germline V and J ends were trimmed by 8 bases and 4 bases, with 9 bases remaining between them. The CDR3, as DNA: TGCGCCAGCTCGTCAGGTAATCAGCCCCAGCATTTT. Translation gives CASSSGNQPQHF.

V is TRBV7-6 and J is TRBJ2-2; TRBD2 agrees at 7 bases. The V gene end was trimmed by 6 bases and the J gene end by 4 bases; junction bases not matched to a gene: 8. The CDR3 runs 15 residues. Germline-derived CDR1 and CDR2 are SGHVS and FNYEAQ. CDR3 sequence reads: CASSSGVAGTGELFF. The CDR3 DNA reads TGTGCCAGCAGTTCTGGGGTAGCGGGCACCGGGGAGCTGTTTTTT.

V and J are TRBV7-3 and TRBJ1-2; D is ambiguous. V lost 3 bases and J 4 bases, leaving 15 bases between the germline ends. Germline loops: CDR1 SGHTA, CDR2 FQGTGA. The CDR3 has 15 residues. The CDR3 loop reads CASSFYSGLPYGYTF. The DNA of the CDR3 is TGTGCCAGCAGCTTTTATTCCGGGTTACCCTATGGCTACACCTTC.

The rearrangement uses TRBV7-9 and TRBJ1-1; D is possibly TRBD1 (5 bases). V was shortened by 8 bases and J by 3 bases, with 13 bases between the two germline ends. CDR3 length: 13 amino acids. CDR1 SEHNR and CDR2 FQNEAQ come from the germline V gene (reference sequence). DNA for the CDR3: TGTGCCAGCGTCCGGTGGGGGGACACTGAAGCTTTCTTT. Translated: CASVRWGDTEAFF.

Notes on this clone: A much bigger clone sits one base away, suggesting this may be a read error. V and J are TRBV6-6 and TRBJ2-7, with TRBD1 matching over 7 bases. After removal of 4 bases from V and 4 bases from J, the junction contained 4 bases not matched to a gene. CDR1 is MNHNY, CDR2 SVGAGI, per germline (reference sequence). The CDR3 spans 13 residues. The CDR3 sequence: CASSLGQTYEQYF. Here the CDR3 DNA reads TGTGCCAGCAGTTTGGGACAGACTTACGAGCAGTACTTC.

This chain joins TRBV2 and TRBJ1-4; the D is unclear. CDR3 length: 14 residues. V shed 7 bases and J shed 8 bases, with 17 bases lying between them. CDR1 is SNHLY, CDR2 FYNNEI, per germline. The CDR3 sequence: CASIVSRQSEKLFF. The CDR3 coding sequence is TGTGCCAGCATCGTCTCCCGCCAGTCCGAAAAACTGTTTTTT.

The chain couples TRBV12-5 to TRBJ1-4; possible D gene TRBD1, 6 bases. CDR1 is LGHNT and CDR2 is FRNRAP in the germline V gene. V dropped 4 bases and J dropped 0 bases, with 12 bases sitting between them. CDR3 size: 16 residues. CDR3 amino acids: CASGSGTQATNEKLFF. Here the CDR3 DNA reads TGTGCTAGTGGTTCGGGGACACAGGCAACTAATGAAAAACTGTTTTTT. Together with reference TRBV12-5 and TRBJ1-4, the CDR3 gives the full variable domain: DARVTQTPRHKVTEMGQEVTMRCQPILGHNTVFWYRQTMMQGLELLAYFRNRAPLDDSGMPKDRFSAEMPDATLATLKIQPSEPRDSAVYFCASGSGTQATNEKLFFGSGTQLSVL.

The genes are TRBV29-1 and TRBJ2-1; D is perhaps TRBD1 or TRBD2 (5 bases each). The CDR3 consists of 12 residues. Deletions cut 7 bases from V and 7 bases from J, with 14 bases between. Germline V gene data show CDR1 as SQVTM and CDR2 as ANQGSEA. The CDR3 here is CSAERGGNEQFF. DNA of the CDR3: TGCAGCGCCGAACGTGGGGGAAATGAGCAGTTCTTC.

V and J are TRBV5-1 and TRBJ2-5; D tentatively fits TRBD1 or TRBD2 (5 bases each). Trimming removed 4 bases from V and 1 base from J, with 11 bases in between. CDR3 length equals 14 residues. CDR1 and CDR2 from the germline V gene are SGHRS and YFSETQ. The CDR3 nucleotides read TGCGCCAGCAGCGCTGGGGGAAGCCAAGAGACCCAGTACTTC. This translates into CASSAGGSQETQYF.

This clone was observed a few times. Written as DNA, the CDR3 is TGTGCCAGCAGGTTTCAAGATACGCAGTATTTT. Protein sequence: CASRFQDTQYF. V gene TRBV6-6 combines with J gene TRBJ2-3, with D hard to call. The CDR3 spans 11 residues. Germline V gives CDR1 MNHNY, CDR2 SVGAGI (reference sequence). V dropped 6 bases and J dropped 5 bases, with 6 bases sitting between them.

The chain carries TRBV6-5 and TRBJ1-5; D might be TRBD1 (6 bases). This CDR3 has 15 amino acids. CDR1 and CDR2 (germline): MNHEY, SVGAGI. The ends were cut back, 5 bases at V and 4 bases at J, with 15 bases in the middle. The CDR3, as DNA: TGTGCCAGCAGTCCGACAGGATTCTTAAATCAGCCCCAGCATTTT. It yields the protein CASSPTGFLNQPQHF.

J is TRBJ1-2 and V is TRBV27; D ambiguous. CDR1 is MNHEY, CDR2 SMNVEV, per germline (reference sequence). The CDR3 totals 15 residues. V lost 6 bases and J 4 bases, leaving 18 bases between the germline ends. CDR3 nucleotide sequence: TGTGCCAGCAGCCTAGATTCGGACGGCCGCTATGGCTACACCTTC. Residues: CASSLDSDGRYGYTF.

V is TRBV11-2 and J is TRBJ2-1; D may correspond to TRBD1 or TRBD2 (5 bases each). The germline CDR1 and CDR2 sequences are SGHAT and FQNNGV. The CDR3 is made up of 16 amino acids. V was shortened by 5 bases and J by 4 bases, with 18 bases between the two germline ends. The CDR3 reads CASSPGSGMAYNEQFF. CDR3 DNA sequence: TGTGCCAGCAGCCCAGGGAGTGGGATGGCTTACAATGAGCAGTTCTTC.

CDR3 DNA sequence: TGTGCCAGCAGCCGTCTGACGAACGAGGCGGCTAATGAAAAACTGTTTTTT. The encoded protein is CASSRLTNEAANEKLFF. The chain employs TRBV14 and TRBJ1-4; D call uncertain. Trimming left V 4 bases short and J 3 bases short, with 18 bases between. This CDR3 contains 17 residues. Germline CDR1 reads SGHDN; CDR2 reads FVKESK.

This clone was observed a few times. The chain recombines TRBV2 with TRBJ1-6, with D possibly being TRBD1 (5 bases). Germline CDR1 is SNHLY and CDR2 is FYNNEI. Trimming left V 1 base short and J 0 bases short, with 7 bases between. The length of the CDR3 is 16 residues. The CDR3 loop is CASSEGGSSYNSPLHF. CDR3 nucleotides: TGTGCCAGCAGTGAAGGGGGCAGCTCCTATAATTCACCCCTCCACTTT.

The genes are TRBV6-5 and TRBJ2-1; D is undetermined. Deletions cut 5 bases from V and 6 bases from J, with 14 bases between. The CDR3 loop spans 14 amino acids. Per germline, CDR1 MNHEY and CDR2 SVGAGI. Here the CDR3 DNA reads TGTGCCAGCAGTCCACTCCGAGAAACCAATGAGCAGTTCTTC. It is translated as CASSPLRETNEQFF.

This chain links TRBV7-2 with TRBJ2-2; 14 nucleotides agree with TRBD2. Germline lookup yields CDR1 SGHTA and CDR2 FQGNSA. The CDR3 covers 17 residues. V shed 4 bases and J 7 bases; nucleotides not matched to a gene: 8. The CDR3 sequence: CASSSRLAGGYGGELFF. CDR3 sequence (DNA): TGTGCCAGCAGCTCTAGACTAGCGGGAGGGTACGGCGGGGAGCTGTTTTTT. The complete variable domain, with remaining parts taken from reference TRBV7-2 and TRBJ2-2, reads GAGVSQSPSNKVTEKGKDVELRCDPISGHTALYWYRQSLGQGLEFLIYFQGNSAPDKSGLPSDRFSAERTGGSVSTLTIQRTQQEDSAVYLCASSSRLAGGYGGELFFGEGSRLTVL.

The chain employs TRBV18 and TRBJ1-1; no clear D gene. CDR1 KGHSH and CDR2 LQKENI come from the germline V gene. The CDR3 covers 15 residues. V was clipped by 4 bases and J by 2 bases, with 14 bases between them. CDR3 sequence (DNA): TGTGCCAGCTCACTACAGACACTAATCAACACTGAAGCTTTCTTT. Translating it yields CASSLQTLINTEAFF.

The CDR3 DNA reads as TGTGCCAGCAGCCAACAGCCGGTACCAGGGCTCGGGACTAATGAAAAACTGTTTTTT. This sequence encodes CASSQQPVPGLGTNEKLFF. The chain has TRBV11-2 and TRBJ1-4, with D possibly TRBD1 on 5 matching bases. The CDR3 spans 19 residues. V was pared by 5 bases and J by 2 bases, with 24 bases between. The germline V gene has CDR1 SGHAT and CDR2 FQNNGV.

This clone was seen just once. The chain links TRBV19 to TRBJ2-5; 10 bases are shared with TRBD1. The V segment lost 3 bases and the J segment 3 bases; nucleotides outside the gene matches: 10. Germline lookup yields CDR1 LNHDA and CDR2 SQIVND (reference sequence). The CDR3 sequence is 17 residues long. The CDR3 loop is CASSIHPVTGGEETQYF. CDR3 sequence (DNA): TGTGCCAGTAGTATCCACCCGGTGACAGGGGGCGAAGAGACCCAGTACTTC. Complete variable domain (other parts from reference TRBV19 and TRBJ2-5): DGGITQSPKYLFRKEGQNVTLSCEQNLNHDAMYWYRQDPGQGLRLIYYSQIVNDFQKGDIAEGYSVSREKKESFPLTVTSAQKNPTAFYLCASSIHPVTGGEETQYFGPGTRLLVL.